The 32 T cell receptor beta chains given below trace back to one sample, sequenced in a study of blood T cell repertoires in COVID-19. Data came from immunoSEQ multiplex PCR; TCRdb stores just in-frame clones and leaves some out. Among 290,000 or so clones listed, about 89% were seen once. Sequencing input: peripheral blood. The receptor set was obtained from a woman aged 30 to 39 with COVID-19, enrolled during active disease.

The chain uses TRBV10-3 and TRBJ2-1, with a possible D match to TRBD2 (6 bases). V dropped 5 bases and J dropped 4 bases, with 15 bases sitting between them. The CDR3 is 15 amino acids. CDR1 and CDR2 from the germline V gene are ENHRY and SYGVKD. The CDR3 coding sequence is TGTGCCATCAGTTTGGGCGGGGAACCTTACAATGAGCAGTTCTTC. This gives the protein CAISLGGEPYNEQFF.

The chain employs TRBV6-2 or TRBV6-3 and TRBJ1-1; D is ambiguous. The CDR3 contains 12 residues. The germline CDR1 and CDR2 sequences are MNHEY and SVGEGT. Trimming cost V 2 bases and J 3 bases, with 4 bases left between them. CDR3 nucleotides: TGTGCCAGCAGTTACCGGGACACTGAAGCTTTCTTT. It translates to CASSYRDTEAFF.

The rearrangement uses TRBV5-6 and TRBJ2-7; possibly TRBD2 for D (6 bases). This CDR3 has 13 residues. V shed 4 bases and J shed 3 bases, with 11 bases lying between them. CDR1 is SGHDT and CDR2 is YYEEEE in the germline V gene. In nucleotides, the CDR3 is TGTGCCAGCAGCCCAGGACTAAACTACGAGCAGTACTTC. It yields the protein CASSPGLNYEQYF.

This rearrangement joins TRBV7-2 to TRBJ2-5, with unresolved D. This CDR3 contains 17 residues. Germline CDR1 reads SGHTA; CDR2 reads FQGNSA. The V gene lost 1 base and the J gene lost 5 bases, with 20 bases spanning the gap. The CDR3 sequence is CASSLEVLRGSGETQYF. In nucleotides, the CDR3 is TGTGCCAGCAGCTTAGAGGTCTTGAGAGGATCTGGGGAGACCCAGTACTTC.

CDR3 sequence (DNA): TGTGCCAGCAGCGAACAGGGTACCCGTTACAATGAGCAGTTCTTC. Its protein is CASSEQGTRYNEQFF. This chain uses TRBV7-3 with TRBJ2-1; the D gene is possibly TRBD1 (6 bases). V shed 5 bases and J shed 4 bases, with 15 bases lying between them. Germline CDR1 reads SGHTA; CDR2 reads FQGTGA. The length of the CDR3 is 15 residues.

This chain joins TRBV15 and TRBJ2-1; tentative D call: TRBD2 (6 bases). Looked up from germline, CDR1 is LNHNV and CDR2 is YYDKDF (reference sequence). This CDR3 has 15 amino acids. The V and J ends lost 0 bases and 6 bases respectively, with 12 bases between them. This CDR3 reads CATSRDTGASNEQFF. The CDR3 DNA reads TGTGCCACCAGCAGAGATACGGGAGCGTCCAATGAGCAGTTCTTC.

The rearrangement uses TRBV19 and TRBJ1-1, with a possible D match to TRBD1 (5 bases). This CDR3 contains 15 residues. CDR1 is LNHDA and CDR2 is SQIVND in the germline V gene (reference sequence). Between the trimmed V and J ends, which lost 3 bases and 1 base, there was a span of 12 bases. This chain's CDR3 is CASSIDRQQNTEAFF. CDR3 nucleotide sequence: TGTGCCAGTAGTATTGATAGACAGCAGAACACTGAAGCTTTCTTT. Full variable domain (outside the CDR3, taken from reference TRBV19 and TRBJ1-1): DGGITQSPKYLFRKEGQNVTLSCEQNLNHDAMYWYRQDPGQGLRLIYYSQIVNDFQKGDIAEGYSVSREKKESFPLTVTSAQKNPTAFYLCASSIDRQQNTEAFFGQGTRLTVV.

The chain combines TRBV27 with TRBJ1-5, with TRBD1 matching 10 bases. The CDR3 length is 14 residues. V gave up 5 bases and J gave up 4 bases; unmatched junction bases: 2. Germline assignment: CDR1 MNHEY and CDR2 SMNVEV (reference sequence). This CDR3 reads CASSPGQGNQPQHF. CDR3 DNA sequence: TGTGCCAGCAGTCCGGGACAGGGGAATCAGCCCCAGCATTTT.

This chain connects TRBV6-4 to TRBJ1-2; tentatively, D is TRBD1 (5 bases). The CDR3 extends over 14 amino acids. V was cut by 6 bases and J by 2 bases, with 13 bases left in between. Looked up from germline, CDR1 is MRHNA and CDR2 is SNTAGT. CDR3 amino acids: CASRAKTENYGYTF. The DNA of the CDR3 is TGTGCCAGCAGGGCAAAGACAGAGAACTATGGCTACACCTTC.

The gene calls are TRBV2 and TRBJ2-6, with 8 positions matching TRBD1. From germline, CDR1 is SNHLY and CDR2 FYNNEI. The CDR3 loop spans 16 amino acids. Trimming took 7 bases from V and 0 from J; bases not matched to a gene: 5. CDR3 in amino acids: CASTGGRSSGANVLTF. DNA for the CDR3: TGTGCCAGCACAGGGGGCCGAAGCTCTGGGGCCAACGTCCTGACTTTC.

About this clone itself: Other nucleotide sequences in the sample specify the same CDR3. V gene TRBV11-2 combines with J gene TRBJ2-2; no clear D. V was trimmed by 5 bases and J by 4 bases, leaving 8 bases between them. The V gene's germline CDR1 is SGHAT and CDR2 FQNNGV. The CDR3 runs 13 residues. CDR3 bases: TGTGCCAGCAGCCTAGTCCGCACCGGGGAGCTGTTTTTT. Translating it yields CASSLVRTGELFF. Filled out from reference TRBV11-2 and TRBJ2-2, the complete variable domain reads EAGVAQSPRYKIIEKRQSVAFWCNPISGHATLYWYQQILGQGPKLLIQFQNNGVVDDSQLPKDRFSAERLKGVDSTLKIQPAKLEDSAVYLCASSLVRTGELFFGEGSRLTVL.

The rearrangement links TRBV7-2 to TRBJ2-7; D is unclear. Germline CDR1 is SGHTA and CDR2 is FQGNSA. There are 13 residues in the CDR3. The V and J ends lost 5 bases and 3 bases respectively, with 11 bases between them. The CDR3 protein is CASSPRNFYEQYF. In DNA, the CDR3 is TGTGCCAGCAGCCCCCGTAACTTCTACGAGCAGTACTTC.

The chain carries TRBV6-1 and TRBJ2-3; D possibly corresponds to TRBD2 (6 bases). Trimming shortened V by 1 base and J by 2 bases, and 13 bases separated the two germline ends. Germline V gives CDR1 MNHNS, CDR2 SASEGT. The CDR3 is made up of 16 amino acids. The CDR3 protein is CASSEGLGGFTDTQYF. In nucleotides, the CDR3 is TGTGCCAGCAGTGAAGGACTGGGGGGTTTCACAGATACGCAGTATTTT.

The rearrangement uses TRBV27 and TRBJ2-2; maybe TRBD2 (6 bases). CDR3 length: 18 amino acids. Germline V gene sequence: CDR1 MNHEY, CDR2 SMNVEV (reference sequence). The germline V and J ends were trimmed by 2 bases and 0 bases, with 16 bases remaining between them. CDR3 sequence: CASSLSPPLAANTGELFF. The CDR3 DNA is TGTGCCAGCAGTTTAAGTCCGCCTTTAGCGGCGAACACCGGGGAGCTGTTTTTT.

This clone was found a few times. This chain connects TRBV9 to TRBJ2-7; possible D gene TRBD2, 6 bases. CDR1 is SGDLS and CDR2 is YYNGEE in the germline V gene. V was clipped by 0 bases and J by 4 bases, with 14 bases between them. CDR3 length: 15 residues. The CDR3 DNA reads as TGTGCCAGCAGCGTAGAGGGTAGCGGTGTTTACGAGCAGTACTTC. Residues: CASSVEGSGVYEQYF.

The rearrangement uses TRBV6-6 and TRBJ1-6; D might be TRBD1 (5 bases). V lost 8 bases and J 1 base, leaving 12 bases between the germline ends. There are 15 residues in the CDR3. CDR1 is MNHNY, CDR2 SVGAGI, per germline (reference sequence). CDR3 nucleotide sequence: TGTGCCAGCCGTGGGGGGGGTTCCTATAATTCACCCCTCCACTTT. The encoded protein is CASRGGGSYNSPLHF.

This clone was recorded only once. CDR3 DNA: TGCGCCAGCAGCATGGACAGAATCCGATACGAGCAGTACTTC. Its translation is CASSMDRIRYEQYF. V and J are TRBV5-1 and TRBJ2-7, with TRBD1 as a possible D gene (6 bases). V was pared by 4 bases and J by 4 bases, with 15 bases between. CDR1 is SGHRS, CDR2 YFSETQ, per germline. The CDR3 is 14 amino acids.

The rearrangement links TRBV29-1 to TRBJ2-5, with D possibly matching TRBD2 (6 bases). Germline V lookup: CDR1 SQVTM, CDR2 ANQGSEA. The V and J ends lost 4 bases and 4 bases respectively, with 10 bases between them. This CDR3 contains 12 residues. CDR3 region: CSVVPGVETQYF. The DNA of the CDR3 is TGCAGCGTTGTTCCGGGAGTAGAGACCCAGTACTTC.

The chain couples TRBV6-5 to TRBJ2-5; D is unresolved. The CDR3 totals 13 residues. Germline CDR1 reads MNHEY; CDR2 reads SVGAGI. The germline V and J ends were trimmed by 7 bases and 4 bases, with 13 bases remaining between them. DNA of the CDR3: TGTGCCAGCACCCTATTCGTCGGAGAGACCCAGTACTTC. Encoded protein: CASTLFVGETQYF.

V and J are TRBV19 and TRBJ2-5; a weak D match, TRBD1 (6 bases). This CDR3 has 13 amino acids. V shed 7 bases and J shed 1 base, with 10 bases lying between them. Looked up from germline, CDR1 is LNHDA and CDR2 is SQIVND (reference sequence). The CDR3 DNA reads as TGTGCCAGTAAGAGGACAGCCCAAGAGACCCAGTACTTC. Protein product: CASKRTAQETQYF.

This clone has a handful of counts. The rearrangement links TRBV5-4 to TRBJ1-2; TRBD1 might be the D (5 bases). Trimming stripped 1 base from V and 6 bases from J, with 13 bases between. CDR1 is SGHNT and CDR2 is YYREEE in the germline V gene (reference sequence). This CDR3 is built from 14 residues. CDR3 loop: CASSLTLGGDGYTF. Here the CDR3 DNA reads TGTGCCAGCAGCTTGACTTTGGGGGGGGATGGCTACACCTTC.

This clone occurred once. The chain recombines TRBV6-6 with TRBJ1-1; 8 nucleotides align to TRBD1. This CDR3 is built from 14 residues. V was clipped by 5 bases and J by 8 bases; unmatched bases: 10. Germline V gene data show CDR1 as MNHNY and CDR2 as SVGAGI (reference sequence). CDR3: CASSRSPDRAEAFF. The CDR3, as DNA: TGTGCCAGCAGTCGATCTCCGGACAGGGCGGAAGCTTTCTTT.

This sequence joins TRBV24-1 and TRBJ2-2, with D maybe TRBD2 (5 bases). This CDR3 comprises 17 residues. Germline V gene lookup returns CDR1 KGHDR and CDR2 SFDVKD. The ends were cut back, 4 bases at V and 4 bases at J, with 18 bases in the middle. The CDR3 spells CATSDRRADLATGELFF. DNA of the CDR3: TGTGCCACCAGTGACCGGCGGGCGGATCTAGCCACCGGGGAGCTGTTTTTT.

The chain carries TRBV10-3 and TRBJ1-4; 7 bases align to TRBD1. The CDR3 spans 15 residues. CDR1 is ENHRY, CDR2 SYGVKD, per germline. The ends lost 0 bases at V and 11 bases at J; junction bases unmatched: 9. The CDR3 sequence is CAISESGTDTGKLFF. The CDR3 DNA reads TGTGCCATCAGTGAGTCAGGGACAGATACAGGGAAACTGTTTTTT.

The V gene is TRBV2, the J gene TRBJ2-1; D gene uncertain. V was cut by 5 bases and J by 6 bases, with 8 bases left in between. This CDR3 has 12 residues. Per the germline V gene, CDR1 is SNHLY and CDR2 is FYNNEI. The CDR3, as DNA: TGTGCCAGCAGTTTTAATCCCAATGAGCAGTTCTTC. Translating gives CASSFNPNEQFF.

The chain joins TRBV5-6 to TRBJ1-1; D call uncertain. This CDR3 is 16 amino acids long. Germline loops: CDR1 SGHDT, CDR2 YYEEEE. Trimming pared 0 bases from V and 1 base from J, leaving 13 bases between. CDR3 bases: TGTGCCAGCAGCTTGGTCGGTGCTCGGAGGAACACTGAAGCTTTCTTT. The encoded protein is CASSLVGARRNTEAFF.

This chain uses TRBV29-1 with TRBJ1-1; TRBD1 is a possible D gene (5 bases). V was clipped by 1 base and J by 1 base, with 7 bases between them. This CDR3 region has 13 residues. In germline, CDR1 is SQVTM, CDR2 ANQGSEA. The CDR3 sequence is CSVEVGANTEAFF. Here the CDR3 DNA reads TGCAGCGTTGAAGTTGGGGCGAACACTGAAGCTTTCTTT. Combining the CDR3 with reference TRBV29-1 and TRBJ1-1 gives the whole variable domain SAVISQKPSRDICQRGTSLTIQCQVDSQVTMMFWYRQQPGQSLTLIATANQGSEATYESGFVIDKFPISRPNLTFSTLTVSNMSPEDSSIYLCSVEVGANTEAFFGQGTRLTVV.

This chain connects TRBV5-1 to TRBJ1-4; D might be TRBD1 (5 bases). Germline V gene data show CDR1 as SGHRS and CDR2 as YFSETQ. The V end was cut by 0 bases, the J end by 11 bases, with 11 bases between. This CDR3 has 13 residues. The CDR3 nucleotides read TGCGCCAGCAGCTTGGGCAGGGATGGTAAACTGTTTTTT. Translating it yields CASSLGRDGKLFF.

This clone was counted once. J is TRBJ2-7 and V is TRBV7-6, with TRBD2 matching 15 bases. CDR3 length equals 17 residues. The J segment lost 7 bases and the V segment lost 1 base, leaving 8 bases of the junction unmatched. CDR1 and CDR2 (germline): SGHVS, FNYEAQ. The DNA for the CDR3 is TGTGCCAGCAGCTTAGAGCAGGGACTAGCGGGAGGATGGGAGCAGTACTTC. Amino acids: CASSLEQGLAGGWEQYF.

The chain recombines TRBV28 with TRBJ1-2; 7 nucleotides line up with TRBD1. J gave up 3 bases and V 4 bases, and 5 bases lay outside the gene matches. CDR1 is MDHEN, CDR2 SYDVKM, per germline. This CDR3 region has 14 residues. For the CDR3, the DNA is TGTGCCAGCAGTTCAACAGGGGTTTACTATGGCTACACCTTC. Encoded protein: CASSSTGVYYGYTF.

The V and J genes are TRBV27 and TRBJ2-7; 7 bases fit TRBD2. The length of the CDR3 is 14 residues. Trimming cost V 6 bases and J 4 bases; bases outside gene matches: 9. Germline CDR1 is MNHEY and CDR2 is SMNVEV (reference sequence). The CDR3 loop is CASSWAPGGYEQYF. The CDR3 DNA reads TGTGCCAGCAGCTGGGCCCCGGGGGGTTACGAGCAGTACTTC.

The chain links TRBV7-9 to TRBJ1-5, with D possibly being TRBD1 (6 bases). The germline V gene encodes CDR1 SEHNR and CDR2 FQNEAQ (reference sequence). Trimming took 5 bases from V and 4 from J, leaving 15 bases between them. This CDR3 region has 15 residues. The CDR3 reads CASSGGQGTNQPQHF. CDR3 DNA: TGTGCCAGCAGCGGAGGCCAGGGGACAAATCAGCCCCAGCATTTT.